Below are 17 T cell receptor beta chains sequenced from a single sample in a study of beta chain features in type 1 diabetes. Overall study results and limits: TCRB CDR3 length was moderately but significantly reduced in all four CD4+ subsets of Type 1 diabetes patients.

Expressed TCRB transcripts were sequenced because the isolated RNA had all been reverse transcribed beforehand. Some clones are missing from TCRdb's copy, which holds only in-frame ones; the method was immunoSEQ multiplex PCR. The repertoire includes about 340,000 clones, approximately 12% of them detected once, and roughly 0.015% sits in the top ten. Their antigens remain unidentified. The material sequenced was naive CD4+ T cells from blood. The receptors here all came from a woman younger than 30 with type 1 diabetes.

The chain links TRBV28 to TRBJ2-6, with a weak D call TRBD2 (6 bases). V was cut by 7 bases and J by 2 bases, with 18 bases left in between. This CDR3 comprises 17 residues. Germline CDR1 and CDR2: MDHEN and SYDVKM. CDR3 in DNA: TGTGCCAGCACCACCGGCGGGGTTTTTGCTGGGGCCAACGTCCTGACTTTC. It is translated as CASTTGGVFAGANVLTF.

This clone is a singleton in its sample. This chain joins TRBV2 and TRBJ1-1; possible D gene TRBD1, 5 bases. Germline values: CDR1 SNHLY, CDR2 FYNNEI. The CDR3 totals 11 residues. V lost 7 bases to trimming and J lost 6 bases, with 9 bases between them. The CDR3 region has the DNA TGTGCCAGCAATGGACATGCTGAAGCTTTCTTT. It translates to CASNGHAEAFF.

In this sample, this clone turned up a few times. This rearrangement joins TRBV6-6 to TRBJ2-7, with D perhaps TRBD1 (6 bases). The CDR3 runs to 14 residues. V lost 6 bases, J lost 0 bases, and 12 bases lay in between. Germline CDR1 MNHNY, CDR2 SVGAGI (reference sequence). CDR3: CASSATGSSYEQYV. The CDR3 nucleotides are TGTGCCAGCAGCGCTACAGGGAGCTCCTACGAGCAGTACGTC.

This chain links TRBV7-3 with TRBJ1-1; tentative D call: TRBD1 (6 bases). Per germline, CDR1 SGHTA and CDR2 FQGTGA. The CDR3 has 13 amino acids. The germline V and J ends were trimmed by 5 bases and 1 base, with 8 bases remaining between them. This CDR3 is CASSEQGNTEAFF. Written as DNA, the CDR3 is TGTGCCAGCAGCGAACAGGGGAACACTGAAGCTTTCTTT.

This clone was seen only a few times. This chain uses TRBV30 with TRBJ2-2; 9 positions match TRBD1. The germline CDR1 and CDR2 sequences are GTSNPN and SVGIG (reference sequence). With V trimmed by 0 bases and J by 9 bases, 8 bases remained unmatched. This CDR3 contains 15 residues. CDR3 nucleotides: TGTGCCTGGAGTGTACTAGGACAGGGGAACCGGGAGCTGTTTTTT. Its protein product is CAWSVLGQGNRELFF.

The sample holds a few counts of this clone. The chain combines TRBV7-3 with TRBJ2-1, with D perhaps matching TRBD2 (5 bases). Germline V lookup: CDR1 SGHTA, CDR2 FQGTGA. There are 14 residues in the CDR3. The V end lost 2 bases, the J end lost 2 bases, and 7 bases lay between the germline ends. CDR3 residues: CASSLEGAYNEQFF. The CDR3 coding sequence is TGTGCCAGCAGCTTAGAGGGTGCCTACAATGAGCAGTTCTTC.

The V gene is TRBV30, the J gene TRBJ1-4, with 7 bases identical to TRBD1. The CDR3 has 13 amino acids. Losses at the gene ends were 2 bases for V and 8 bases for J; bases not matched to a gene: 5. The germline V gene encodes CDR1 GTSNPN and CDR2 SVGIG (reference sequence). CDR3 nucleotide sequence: TGTGCCTGGAGTTTGACAGGGTCGGAAAAACTGTTTTTT. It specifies CAWSLTGSEKLFF.

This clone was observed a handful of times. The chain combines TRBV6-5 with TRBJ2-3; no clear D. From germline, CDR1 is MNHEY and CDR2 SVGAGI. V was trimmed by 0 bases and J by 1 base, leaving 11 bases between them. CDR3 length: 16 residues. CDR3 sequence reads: CASSYSSLTGTDTQYF. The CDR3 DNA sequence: TGTGCCAGCAGTTACTCGAGTCTAACAGGCACAGATACGCAGTATTTT.

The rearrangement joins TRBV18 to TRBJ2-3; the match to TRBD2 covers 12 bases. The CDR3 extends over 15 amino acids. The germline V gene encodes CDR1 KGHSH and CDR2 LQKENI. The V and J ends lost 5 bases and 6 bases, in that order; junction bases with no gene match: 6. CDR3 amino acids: CASSTTSGSADTQYF. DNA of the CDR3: TGTGCCAGCTCAACGACTAGCGGGAGTGCGGATACGCAGTATTTT.

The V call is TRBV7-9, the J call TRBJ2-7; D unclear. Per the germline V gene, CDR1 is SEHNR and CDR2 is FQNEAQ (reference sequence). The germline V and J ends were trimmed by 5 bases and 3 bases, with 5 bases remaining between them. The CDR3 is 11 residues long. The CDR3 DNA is TGTGCCAGCAGCGTAAACTACGAGCAGTACTTC. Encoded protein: CASSVNYEQYF.

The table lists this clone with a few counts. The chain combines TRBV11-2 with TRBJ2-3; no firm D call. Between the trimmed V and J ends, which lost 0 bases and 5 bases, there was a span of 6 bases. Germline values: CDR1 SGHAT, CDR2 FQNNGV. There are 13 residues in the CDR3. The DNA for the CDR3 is TGTGCCAGCAGCTTAGATGGTAGAGATACGCAGTATTTT. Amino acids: CASSLDGRDTQYF.

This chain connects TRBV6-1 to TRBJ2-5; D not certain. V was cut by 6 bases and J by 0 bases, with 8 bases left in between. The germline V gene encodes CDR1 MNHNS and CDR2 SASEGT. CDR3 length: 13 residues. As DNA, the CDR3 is TGTGCCAGCAGCCTCCGGGACCAAGAGACCCAGTACTTC. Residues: CASSLRDQETQYF.

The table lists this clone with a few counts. Here the CDR3 reads CASSIGQGANYGYTF. The CDR3 DNA follows: TGCGCCAGCAGCATTGGACAGGGAGCTAACTATGGCTACACCTTC. The chain employs TRBV5-1 and TRBJ1-2; TRBD1 matches at 8 bases. The CDR3 consists of 15 residues. Trimming removed 4 bases from V and 0 bases from J; junction bases left unmatched: 5. Germline V gene data show CDR1 as SGHRS and CDR2 as YFSETQ.

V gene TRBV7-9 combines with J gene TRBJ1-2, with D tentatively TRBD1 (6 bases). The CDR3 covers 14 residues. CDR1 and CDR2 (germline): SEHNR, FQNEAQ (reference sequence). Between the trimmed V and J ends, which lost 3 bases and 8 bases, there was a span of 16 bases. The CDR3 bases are TGTGCCAGCAGCTTCCGGGACATCAGAGGAGGCTACACCTTC. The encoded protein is CASSFRDIRGGYTF. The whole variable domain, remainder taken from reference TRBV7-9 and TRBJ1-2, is DTGVSQNPRHKITKRGQNVTFRCDPISEHNRLYWYRQTLGQGPEFLTYFQNEAQLEKSRLLSDRFSAERPKGSFSTLEIQRTEQGDSAMYLCASSFRDIRGGYTFGSGTRLTVV.

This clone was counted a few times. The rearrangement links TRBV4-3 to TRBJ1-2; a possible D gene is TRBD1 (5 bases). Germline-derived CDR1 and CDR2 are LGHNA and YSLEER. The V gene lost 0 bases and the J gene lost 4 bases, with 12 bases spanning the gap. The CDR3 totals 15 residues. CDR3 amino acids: CASSQDLGGGYGYTF. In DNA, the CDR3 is TGCGCCAGCAGCCAAGATCTGGGGGGTGGCTATGGCTACACCTTC.

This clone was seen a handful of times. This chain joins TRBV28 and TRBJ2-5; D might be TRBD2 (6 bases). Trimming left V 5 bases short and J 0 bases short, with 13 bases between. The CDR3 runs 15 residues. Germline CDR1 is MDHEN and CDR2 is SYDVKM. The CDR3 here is CASSLGGIHQETQYF. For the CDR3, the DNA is TGTGCCAGCAGTCTGGGCGGGATCCACCAAGAGACCCAGTACTTC.

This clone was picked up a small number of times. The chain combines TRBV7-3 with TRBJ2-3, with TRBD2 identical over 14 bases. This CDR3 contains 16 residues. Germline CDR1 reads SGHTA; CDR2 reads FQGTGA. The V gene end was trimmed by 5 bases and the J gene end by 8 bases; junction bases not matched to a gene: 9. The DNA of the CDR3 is TGTGCCAGCAGCCCCGGGGGGACTAGCGGGAGCGGTACGCAGTATTTT. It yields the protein CASSPGGTSGSGTQYF.